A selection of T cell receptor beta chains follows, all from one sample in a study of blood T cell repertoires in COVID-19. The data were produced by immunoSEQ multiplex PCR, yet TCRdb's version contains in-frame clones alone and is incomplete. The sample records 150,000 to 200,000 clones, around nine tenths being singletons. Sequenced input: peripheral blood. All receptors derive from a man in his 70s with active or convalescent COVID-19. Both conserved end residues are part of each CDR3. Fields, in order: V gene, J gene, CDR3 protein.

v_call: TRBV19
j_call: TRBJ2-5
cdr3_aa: CASRDRGSGTQYF

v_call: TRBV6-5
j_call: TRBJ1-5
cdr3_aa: CASTRDTGNQPQHF

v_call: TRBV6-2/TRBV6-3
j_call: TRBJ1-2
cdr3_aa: CASSYPLSGYTF

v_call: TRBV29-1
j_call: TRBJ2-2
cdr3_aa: CSVSRTSGNTGELFF

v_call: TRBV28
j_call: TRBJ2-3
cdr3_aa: CASSLISGLAGGYTQYF

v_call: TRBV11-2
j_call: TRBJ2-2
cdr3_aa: CASRQDRTNTGELFF

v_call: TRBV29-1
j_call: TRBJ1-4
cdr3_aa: CSVPGQGNEKLFF

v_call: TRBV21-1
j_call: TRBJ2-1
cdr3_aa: CASSKVRQGVLSYNEQFF

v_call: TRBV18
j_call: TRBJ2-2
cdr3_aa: CASSPRLVLDTGELFF

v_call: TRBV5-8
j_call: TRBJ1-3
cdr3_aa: CASSFRDTYSSRPF

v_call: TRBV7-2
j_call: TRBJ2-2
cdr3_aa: CASSLAGGAGELFF

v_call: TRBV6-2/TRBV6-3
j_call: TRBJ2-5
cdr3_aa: CASSSEAETQYF

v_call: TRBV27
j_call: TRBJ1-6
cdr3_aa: CASSLSSGSDRSWPLHF

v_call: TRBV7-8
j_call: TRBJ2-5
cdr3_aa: CASSLRLAGGVETQYF

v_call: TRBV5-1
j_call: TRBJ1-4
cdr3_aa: CASSLAPGGGGLANEKLFF

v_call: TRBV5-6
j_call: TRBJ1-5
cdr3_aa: CASNYQGAGNQPQHF

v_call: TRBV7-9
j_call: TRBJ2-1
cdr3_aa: CASRRNKQGRDEQFF

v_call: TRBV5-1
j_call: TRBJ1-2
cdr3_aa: CASTPGGILLGGYTF

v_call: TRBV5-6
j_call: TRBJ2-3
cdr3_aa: CASSAGLAGGTDTQYF

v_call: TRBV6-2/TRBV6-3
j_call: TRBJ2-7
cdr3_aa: CASSSDREYSYEQYF

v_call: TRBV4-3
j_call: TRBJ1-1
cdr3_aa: CASRPGSQANTEAFF

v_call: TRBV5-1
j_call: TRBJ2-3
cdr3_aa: CASSVAKIAGGRSDTQYF

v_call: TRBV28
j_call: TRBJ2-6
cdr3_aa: CASLTAGANVLTF

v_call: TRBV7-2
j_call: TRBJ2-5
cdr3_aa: CASSRGREQETQYF

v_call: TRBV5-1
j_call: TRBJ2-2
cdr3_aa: CASSLATGRTGELFF

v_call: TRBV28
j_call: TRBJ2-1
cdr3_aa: CASRLADSYNEQFF

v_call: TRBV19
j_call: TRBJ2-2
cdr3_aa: CASSMTGTGELFF

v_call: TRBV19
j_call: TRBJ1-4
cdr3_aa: CASSIAGIGEKLFF

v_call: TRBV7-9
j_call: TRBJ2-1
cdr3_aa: CASSLGTAGGLYNEQFF

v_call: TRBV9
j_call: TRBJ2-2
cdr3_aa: CASSGLNGELFF

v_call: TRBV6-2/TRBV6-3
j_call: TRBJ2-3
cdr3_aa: CASSYPSQALLTDTQYF

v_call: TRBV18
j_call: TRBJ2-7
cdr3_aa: CASSPGRDYEQYF

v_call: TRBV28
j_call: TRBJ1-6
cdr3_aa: CATLGRGDSPLHF